The TCR beta chain under discussion was sequenced for a study of blood T cell repertoires in COVID-19. Germline V gene data show CDR1 as MDHEN and CDR2 as SYDVKM. The CDR3 is 15 residues long. Trimming cost V 2 bases and J 4 bases, with 14 bases left between them. Original analysis: By means of reference gene primer amplification, nucleated cell counts were estimated. The repertoire was sequenced with immunoSEQ multiplex PCR; TCRdb's copy has only in-frame clones and lacks some. V and J calls and clone size are those listed in that table; D and trimming were worked out from the DNA. The sample holds approximately 150,000 clones, 80% to 90% seen once.

The material sequenced was peripheral blood. The rearrangement joins TRBV28 to TRBJ2-5, with D perhaps matching TRBD2 (5 bases). The sequence was obtained from a woman in her fifties or sixties with acute or convalescent COVID-19. The CDR3 region has the DNA TGTGCCAGCAGTTTACCCACGGCCGGAGGAGAGACCCAGTACTTC. Translated, it gives CASSLPTAGGETQYF.